This T cell receptor (beta chain) appears in the sequencing data of a study of CD8+CD57+ T cells in acquired aplastic anemia. Study at large: Sorting CD4+ and CD8+ cells gave DNA averaging approximately 3 ug. Study observations and caveats: Patients and controls were found to share 25 to 35 CD8+ CDR3 sequences. The study found no significant CD8+ Simpson's diversity difference between patients and controls.

CDR3 and TCR beta VDJ profiling relied on a genomic DNA template. Each CDR3 protein is one row after TCRdb ran MiXCR on the reads. The data show 450,000 to 600,000 distinct CDR3 sequences, with around a third seen just once and nearly 0.85% held by the top ten. Turning to this clonotype: The target antigen is unknown. The CDR3 ends on some other residue instead of the conserved phenylalanine or tryptophan, so this is likely a read error.

The germline gives CDR1 SGHDT, CDR2 YYEEEE. This CDR3 comprises 14 residues. Trimming shortened V by 0 bases and J by 4 bases, and 10 bases separated the two germline ends. Whoever was chosen for sequencing had shown CD8+CD57+ cell expansion by flow cytometry. This chain uses TRBV5-6 with TRBJ1-2; D might be TRBD1 (6 bases). The receptor was derived from a human donor with aplastic anemia. Sequenced: sorted CD4+, CD8+, or CD8+CD57+ T cells (not recorded which) from PBMCs. Here the CDR3 reads CASSLAQGSYGYTS. The CDR3 DNA is TGTGCCAGCAGCTTGGCCCAGGGGAGCTATGGCTACACCTCC.